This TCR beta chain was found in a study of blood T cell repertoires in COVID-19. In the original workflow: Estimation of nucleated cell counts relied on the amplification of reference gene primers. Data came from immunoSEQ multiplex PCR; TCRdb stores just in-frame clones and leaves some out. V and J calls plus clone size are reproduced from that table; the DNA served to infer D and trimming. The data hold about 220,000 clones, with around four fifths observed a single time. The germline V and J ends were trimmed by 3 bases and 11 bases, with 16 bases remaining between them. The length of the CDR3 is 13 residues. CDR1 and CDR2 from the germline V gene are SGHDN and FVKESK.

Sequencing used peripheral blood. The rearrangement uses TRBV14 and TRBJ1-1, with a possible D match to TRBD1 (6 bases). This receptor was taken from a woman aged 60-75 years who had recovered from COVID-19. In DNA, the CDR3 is TGTGCCAGCAGCCAGATATTGCAGGGGTATGCTTTCTTT. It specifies CASSQILQGYAFF.